The 16 T cell receptor beta chains reported below all come from one sample, sequenced in a study of cytomegalovirus exposure and HLA in healthy donors. 13 Jbeta primers and 60 Vbeta primers were used for the PCR. The data were produced by immunoSEQ multiplex PCR, yet TCRdb's version contains in-frame clones alone and is incomplete. The table includes approximately 100,000 clones, over 60% detected once. Sequenced material: PBMCs. The receptors stem from a female donor in good health and CMV-seronegative.

This sequence joins TRBV7-9 and TRBJ2-5; 7 positions agree with TRBD2. The CDR3 is 18 residues long. V was pared by 3 bases and J by 3 bases, with 16 bases of the junction left unmatched. The V gene's germline CDR1 is SEHNR and CDR2 FQNEAQ (reference sequence). The CDR3, as DNA: TGTGCCAGCAGCTTGCCATATCGGGACTATCGACAAAAAGAGACCCAGTACTTC. Its protein product is CASSLPYRDYRQKETQYF.

The CDR3 region has the DNA TGTGCCAGCAGCTTCTTTAGCGGGGGGGCCACAGATACGCAGTATTTT. This codes for CASSFFSGGATDTQYF. The chain uses TRBV7-8 and TRBJ2-3; 11 bases match TRBD2. The germline gives CDR1 SGHVS, CDR2 FQNEAQ. This CDR3 comprises 16 residues. Germline trimming cut 3 bases from V and 2 bases from J; bases unmatched to any gene: 4.

The J gene is TRBJ2-5, the V gene TRBV5-1, with 7 bases identical to TRBD1. CDR1 SGHRS and CDR2 YFSETQ come from the germline V gene. CDR3 length equals 19 residues. The junction had 16 bases not matched to a gene; V was cut back by 0 bases and J by 2 bases. The CDR3 protein is CASSLAPRNRGDPQETQYF. CDR3 DNA: TGCGCCAGCAGCTTGGCCCCCAGGAACAGGGGCGATCCACAAGAGACCCAGTACTTC.

The chain recombines TRBV7-9 with TRBJ1-4; D might be TRBD1 (5 bases). The V and J ends lost 3 bases and 0 bases respectively, with 11 bases between them. Germline CDR1 SEHNR, CDR2 FQNEAQ (reference sequence). CDR3 length equals 16 residues. CDR3 DNA sequence: TGTGCCAGCAGCTTTTGGGGCTCCTCAACTAATGAAAAACTGTTTTTT. Its translation is CASSFWGSSTNEKLFF.

This clone has only a few counts. The chain uses TRBV25-1 and TRBJ1-1, with D possibly being TRBD1 (5 bases). In germline, CDR1 is MGHDK, CDR2 SYGVNS. The CDR3 runs to 14 residues. V lost 2 bases, J lost 1 base, and 8 bases lay in between. CDR3 sequence: CASSETGGNTEAFF. In DNA form, the CDR3 reads TGTGCCAGCAGTGAAACAGGTGGGAACACTGAAGCTTTCTTT. The full variable domain, its missing parts supplied by reference TRBV25-1 and TRBJ1-1, is EADIYQTPRYLVIGTGKKITLECSQTMGHDKMYWYQQDPGMELHLIHYSYGVNSTEKGDLSSESTVSRIRTEHFPLTLESARPSHTSQYLCASSETGGNTEAFFGQGTRLTVV.

This clone was detected only a few times. The chain joins TRBV10-3 to TRBJ2-5; TRBD1 might be the D (5 bases). Trimming removed 6 bases from V and 5 bases from J, with 13 bases in between. Germline CDR1 and CDR2: ENHRY and SYGVKD. This CDR3 has 13 amino acids. CDR3 sequence: CAIREQAAETQYF. The DNA for the CDR3 is TGTGCCATCAGGGAACAGGCTGCGGAGACCCAGTACTTC.

CDR3 coding DNA: TGTGCCAGCAGTGTGGCTAGCGGGGGGGTGAACACCGGGGAGCTGTTTTTT. It translates to CASSVASGGVNTGELFF. The J gene is TRBJ2-2, the V gene TRBV6-1; 12 positions match TRBD2. The CDR3 runs to 17 residues. After removal of 4 bases from V and 1 base from J, the junction contained 4 bases not matched to a gene. CDR1 and CDR2 from the germline V gene are MNHNS and SASEGT.

This clone was observed a few times. J is TRBJ2-5 and V is TRBV6-5; 7 bases agree with TRBD2. The CDR3 sequence is 14 residues long. J gave up 4 bases and V 4 bases, and 6 bases lay outside the gene matches. CDR1 is MNHEY, CDR2 SVGAGI, per germline. This chain's CDR3 is CASSLAGLRETQYF. The CDR3 DNA reads as TGTGCCAGCAGTTTAGCGGGTTTACGAGAGACCCAGTACTTC.

The CDR3 nucleotides read TGTGCCAGCAGTTGGGAGGAGGGTTCACCCCTCCACTTT. It is translated as CASSWEEGSPLHF. The chain links TRBV27 to TRBJ1-6, with no clear D. Germline lookup yields CDR1 MNHEY and CDR2 SMNVEV (reference sequence). The length of the CDR3 is 13 residues. Deletions cut 4 bases from V and 9 bases from J, with 10 bases between.

In regard to this clone: One end of the junction varies from germline; a read error may be responsible. The CDR3 reads CAISTGQGETDTQYF. CDR3 sequence (DNA): TGTGCCATCAGTACCGGACAGGGAGAAACAGATACGCAGTATTTT. J is TRBJ2-3 and V is TRBV6-4; TRBD1 aligns across 8 bases. CDR1 and CDR2 from the germline V gene are MRHNA and SNTAGT. This CDR3 is built from 15 residues.

The chain joins TRBV19 to TRBJ2-3; D is perhaps TRBD2 (6 bases). Deletions cut 2 bases from V and 1 base from J, with 10 bases between. The CDR3 is 15 amino acids. Germline values: CDR1 LNHDA, CDR2 SQIVND (reference sequence). DNA of the CDR3: TGTGCCAGTAGTATATTTGCTAGCGGCACAGATACGCAGTATTTT. Translated, it gives CASSIFASGTDTQYF.

The chain uses TRBV7-6 and TRBJ2-1; 8 bases map to TRBD2. This CDR3 region has 18 residues. The germline V gene encodes CDR1 SGHVS and CDR2 FNYEAQ. V lost 4 bases and J lost 3; bases outside the gene matches: 14. CDR3 amino acids: CASSSPVRGGPVYNEQFF. The DNA for the CDR3 is TGTGCCAGCAGCTCCCCGGTACGCGGGGGGCCCGTCTACAATGAGCAGTTCTTC. Full variable domain (missing parts from reference TRBV7-6 and TRBJ2-1): GAGVSQSPRYKVTKRGQDVALRCDPISGHVSLYWYRQALGQGPEFLTYFNYEAQQDKSGLPNDRFSAERPEGSISTLTIQRTEQRDSAMYRCASSSPVRGGPVYNEQFFGPGTRLTVL.

V is TRBV7-9 and J is TRBJ1-1; maybe TRBD1 (6 bases). The CDR3 contains 15 residues. Trimming removed 5 bases from V and 1 base from J, with 14 bases in between. Germline V lookup: CDR1 SEHNR, CDR2 FQNEAQ (reference sequence). The CDR3 nucleotides are TGTGCCAGCAGCATCTTACAACAGGGGAACACTGAAGCTTTCTTT. The encoded protein is CASSILQQGNTEAFF.

This clone was counted between two and nine times. V and J are TRBV7-2 and TRBJ1-5, with unresolved D. The CDR3 consists of 13 residues. Per germline, CDR1 SGHTA and CDR2 FQGNSA. V was cut by 4 bases and J by 7 bases, with 11 bases left in between. DNA of the CDR3: TGTGCCAGCAGCTCCACTCGAGGACAGCCCCAGCATTTT. It encodes CASSSTRGQPQHF.

The V and J genes are TRBV5-1 and TRBJ2-3; 7 bases map to TRBD1. Germline-derived CDR1 and CDR2 are SGHRS and YFSETQ. V trimming: 4 bases; J trimming: 3 bases; junction bases outside the gene matches: 8. The CDR3 is 15 residues long. The CDR3 protein is CASSAAGTVTDTQYF. As DNA, the CDR3 is TGCGCCAGCAGCGCCGCCGGGACAGTGACAGATACGCAGTATTTT.

V is TRBV7-2 and J is TRBJ2-3, with 8 positions matching TRBD2. CDR3 length: 13 residues. J gave up 6 bases and V 4 bases, and 3 bases lay outside the gene matches. Germline-derived CDR1 and CDR2 are SGHTA and FQGNSA. CDR3 in amino acids: CASSYGGADTQYF. The DNA of the CDR3 is TGTGCCAGCAGCTACGGGGGGGCGGATACGCAGTATTTT.